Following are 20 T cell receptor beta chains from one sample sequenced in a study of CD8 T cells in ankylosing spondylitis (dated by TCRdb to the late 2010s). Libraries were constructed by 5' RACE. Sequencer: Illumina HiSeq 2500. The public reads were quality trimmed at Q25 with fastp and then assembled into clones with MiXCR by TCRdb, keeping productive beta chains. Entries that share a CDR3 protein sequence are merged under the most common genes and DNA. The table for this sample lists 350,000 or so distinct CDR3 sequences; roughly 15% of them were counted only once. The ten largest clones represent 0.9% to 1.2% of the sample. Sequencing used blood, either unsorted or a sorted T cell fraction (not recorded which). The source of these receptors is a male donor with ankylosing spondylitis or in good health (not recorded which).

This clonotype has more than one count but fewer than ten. CDR3 nucleotide sequence: TGCAGTGCCGCAAGCTCCTACGAGCAGTACTTC. Translating gives CSAASSYEQYF. The V call is TRBV20-1, the J call TRBJ2-7; D unresolved. Germline CDR1 and CDR2: DFQATT and SNEGSKA (reference sequence). The CDR3 has 11 amino acids. V dropped 6 bases and J dropped 0 bases, with 6 bases sitting between them.

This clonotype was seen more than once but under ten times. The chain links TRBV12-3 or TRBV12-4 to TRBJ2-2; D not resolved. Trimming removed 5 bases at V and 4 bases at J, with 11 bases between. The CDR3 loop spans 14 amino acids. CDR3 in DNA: TGTGCCAGCAGTCCCCTACTCATCACCGGGGAGCTGTTTTTT. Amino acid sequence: CASSPLLITGELFF.

CDR3 coding DNA: TGCGCCAGCAGCCCCTCCCCCGCAGGAAGCACAGATACGCAGTATTTT. Translating gives CASSPSPAGSTDTQYF. The V and J genes are TRBV5-1 and TRBJ2-3; D is uncertain. V was pared by 4 bases and J by 0 bases, with 15 bases between. Germline V gives CDR1 SGHRS, CDR2 YFSETQ. CDR3 length equals 16 residues. Supplemented by reference TRBV5-1 and TRBJ2-3, the full variable domain reads KAGVTQTPRYLIKTRGQQVTLSCSPISGHRSVSWYQQTPGQGLQFLFEYFSETQRNKGNFPGRFSGRQFSNSRSEMNVSTLELGDSALYLCASSPSPAGSTDTQYFGPGTRLTVL.

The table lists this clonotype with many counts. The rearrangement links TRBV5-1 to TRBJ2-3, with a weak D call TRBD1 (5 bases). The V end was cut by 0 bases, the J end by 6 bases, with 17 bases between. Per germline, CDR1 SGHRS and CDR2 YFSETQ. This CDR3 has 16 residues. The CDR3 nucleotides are TGCGCCAGCAGCTTGGCTCTCGGGCAGGGAAAGGATACGCAGTATTTT. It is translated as CASSLALGQGKDTQYF.

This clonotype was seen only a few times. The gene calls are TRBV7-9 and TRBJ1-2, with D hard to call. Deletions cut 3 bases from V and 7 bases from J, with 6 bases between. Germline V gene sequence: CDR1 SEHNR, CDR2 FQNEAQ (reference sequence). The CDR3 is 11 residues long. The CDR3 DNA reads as TGTGCCAGCAGCTTCAAACTTGGCTACACCTTC. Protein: CASSFKLGYTF. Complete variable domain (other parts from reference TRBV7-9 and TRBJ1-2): DTGVSQNPRHKITKRGQNVTFRCDPISEHNRLYWYRQTLGQGPEFLTYFQNEAQLEKSRLLSDRFSAERPKGSFSTLEIQRTEQGDSAMYLCASSFKLGYTFGSGTRLTVV.

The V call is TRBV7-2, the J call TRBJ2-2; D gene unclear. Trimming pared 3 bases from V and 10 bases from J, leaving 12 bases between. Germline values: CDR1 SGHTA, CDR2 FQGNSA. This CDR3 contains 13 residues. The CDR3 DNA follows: TGTGCCAGCAGCTTGGGTTTAGGCCCGGAGCTGTTTTTT. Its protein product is CASSLGLGPELFF.

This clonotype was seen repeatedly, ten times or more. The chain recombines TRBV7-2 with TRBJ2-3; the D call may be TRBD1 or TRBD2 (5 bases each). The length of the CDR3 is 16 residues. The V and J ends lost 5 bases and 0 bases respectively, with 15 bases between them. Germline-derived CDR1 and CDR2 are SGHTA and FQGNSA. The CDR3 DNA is TGTGCCAGCAGCCCGCCCTGGGGGATTAGCACAGATACGCAGTATTTT. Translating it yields CASSPPWGISTDTQYF.

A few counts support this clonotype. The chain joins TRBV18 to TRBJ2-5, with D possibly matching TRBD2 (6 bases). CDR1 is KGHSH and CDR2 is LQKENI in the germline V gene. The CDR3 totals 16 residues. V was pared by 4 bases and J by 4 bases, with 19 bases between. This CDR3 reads CASSRISGIRGETQYF. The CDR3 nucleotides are TGTGCCAGCTCACGGATTAGCGGCATAAGAGGAGAGACCCAGTACTTC.

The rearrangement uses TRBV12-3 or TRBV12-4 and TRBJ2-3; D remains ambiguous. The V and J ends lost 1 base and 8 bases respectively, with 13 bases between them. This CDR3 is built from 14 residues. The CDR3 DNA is TGTGCCAGCAGTTTAGGGGGATCATGGGTTACGCAGTATTTT. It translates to CASSLGGSWVTQYF.

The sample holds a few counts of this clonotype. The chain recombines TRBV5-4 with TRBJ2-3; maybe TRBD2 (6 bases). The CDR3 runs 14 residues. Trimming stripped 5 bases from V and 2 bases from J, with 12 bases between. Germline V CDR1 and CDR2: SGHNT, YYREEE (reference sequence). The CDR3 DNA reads TGTGCCAGCAGGGGGTTAGCGGACACAGATACGCAGTATTTT. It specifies CASRGLADTDTQYF.

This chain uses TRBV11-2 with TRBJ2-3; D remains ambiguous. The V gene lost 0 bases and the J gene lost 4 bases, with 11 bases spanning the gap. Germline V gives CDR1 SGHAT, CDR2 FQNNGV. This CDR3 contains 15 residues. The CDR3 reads CASSLEGLGADTQYF. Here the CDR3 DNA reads TGTGCCAGCAGCTTAGAAGGGCTGGGCGCAGATACGCAGTATTTT. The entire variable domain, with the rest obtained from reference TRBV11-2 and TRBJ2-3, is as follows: EAGVAQSPRYKIIEKRQSVAFWCNPISGHATLYWYQQILGQGPKLLIQFQNNGVVDDSQLPKDRFSAERLKGVDSTLKIQPAKLEDSAVYLCASSLEGLGADTQYFGPGTRLTVL.

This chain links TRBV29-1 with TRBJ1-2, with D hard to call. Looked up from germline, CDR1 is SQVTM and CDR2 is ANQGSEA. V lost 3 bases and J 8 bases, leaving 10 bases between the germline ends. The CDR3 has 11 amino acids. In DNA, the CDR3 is TGCAGCGTTGACAGGTCGGCCGGCTACACCTTC. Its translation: CSVDRSAGYTF.

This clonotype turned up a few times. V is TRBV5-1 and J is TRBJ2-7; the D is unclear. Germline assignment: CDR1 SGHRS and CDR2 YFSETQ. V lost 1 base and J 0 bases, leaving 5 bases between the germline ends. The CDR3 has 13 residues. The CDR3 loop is CASSLPSSYEQYF. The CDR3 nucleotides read TGCGCCAGCAGCTTGCCCAGCTCCTACGAGCAGTACTTC.

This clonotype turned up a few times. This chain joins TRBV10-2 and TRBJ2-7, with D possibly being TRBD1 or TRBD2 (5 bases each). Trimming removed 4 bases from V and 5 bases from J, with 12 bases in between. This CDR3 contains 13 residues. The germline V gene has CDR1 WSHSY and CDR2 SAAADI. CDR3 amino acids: CASSGDPRDEQYF. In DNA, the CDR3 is TGCGCCAGCAGTGGGGACCCCCGGGACGAGCAGTACTTC.

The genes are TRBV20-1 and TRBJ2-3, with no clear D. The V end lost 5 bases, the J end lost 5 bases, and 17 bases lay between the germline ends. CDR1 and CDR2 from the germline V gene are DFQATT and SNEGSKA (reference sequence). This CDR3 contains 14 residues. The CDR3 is CSAPMRLGEDTQYF. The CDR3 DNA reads TGCAGTGCTCCCATGAGGCTAGGTGAAGATACGCAGTATTTT.

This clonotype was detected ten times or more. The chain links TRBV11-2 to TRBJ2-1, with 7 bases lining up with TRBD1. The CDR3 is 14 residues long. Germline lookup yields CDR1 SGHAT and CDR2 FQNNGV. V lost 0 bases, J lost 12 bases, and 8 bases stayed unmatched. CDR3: CASSLDRSGGGQFF. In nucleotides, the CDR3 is TGTGCCAGCAGCTTAGATCGTTCAGGGGGTGGGCAGTTCTTC.

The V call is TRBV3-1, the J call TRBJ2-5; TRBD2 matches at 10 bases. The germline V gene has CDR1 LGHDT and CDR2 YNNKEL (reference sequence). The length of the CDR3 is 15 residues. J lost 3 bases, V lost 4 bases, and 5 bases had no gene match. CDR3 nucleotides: TGTGCCAGCAGCCCTAGCGGGAGTAGGGAAGAGACCCAGTACTTC. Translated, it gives CASSPSGSREETQYF.

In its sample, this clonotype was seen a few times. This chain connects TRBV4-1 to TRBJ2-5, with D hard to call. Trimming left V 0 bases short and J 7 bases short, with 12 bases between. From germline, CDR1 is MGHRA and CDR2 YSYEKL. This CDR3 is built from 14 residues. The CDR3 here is CASSQDQAPRTQYF. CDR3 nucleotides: TGCGCCAGCAGCCAAGATCAGGCCCCCCGGACCCAGTACTTC.

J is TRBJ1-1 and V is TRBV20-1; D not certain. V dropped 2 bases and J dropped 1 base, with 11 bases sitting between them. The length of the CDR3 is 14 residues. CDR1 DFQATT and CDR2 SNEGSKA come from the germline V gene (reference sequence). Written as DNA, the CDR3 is TGCAGTGCTAGACCGGGGAATCGGAACACTGAAGCTTTCTTT. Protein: CSARPGNRNTEAFF.

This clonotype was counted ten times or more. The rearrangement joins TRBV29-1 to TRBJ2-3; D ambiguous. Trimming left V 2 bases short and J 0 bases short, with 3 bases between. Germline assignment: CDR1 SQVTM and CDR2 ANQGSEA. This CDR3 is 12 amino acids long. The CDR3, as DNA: TGCAGCGTTGAACTTAGCACAGATACGCAGTATTTT. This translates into CSVELSTDTQYF.